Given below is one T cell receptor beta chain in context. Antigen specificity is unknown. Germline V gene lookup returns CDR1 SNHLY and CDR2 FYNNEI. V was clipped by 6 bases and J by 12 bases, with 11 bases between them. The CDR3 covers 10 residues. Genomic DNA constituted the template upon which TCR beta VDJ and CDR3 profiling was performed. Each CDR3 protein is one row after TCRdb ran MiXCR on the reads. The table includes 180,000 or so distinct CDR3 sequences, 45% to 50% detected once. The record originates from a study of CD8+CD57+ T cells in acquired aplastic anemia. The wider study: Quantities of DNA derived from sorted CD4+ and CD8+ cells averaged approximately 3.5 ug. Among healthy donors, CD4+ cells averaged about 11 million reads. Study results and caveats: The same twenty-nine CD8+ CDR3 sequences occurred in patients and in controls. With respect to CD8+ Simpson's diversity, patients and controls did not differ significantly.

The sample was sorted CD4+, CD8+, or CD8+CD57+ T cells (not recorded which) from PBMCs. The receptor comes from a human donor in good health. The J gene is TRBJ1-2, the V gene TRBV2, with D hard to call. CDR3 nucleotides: TGTGCCAGCAGGGGTGTCCTGCACACCTTC. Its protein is CASRGVLHTF.